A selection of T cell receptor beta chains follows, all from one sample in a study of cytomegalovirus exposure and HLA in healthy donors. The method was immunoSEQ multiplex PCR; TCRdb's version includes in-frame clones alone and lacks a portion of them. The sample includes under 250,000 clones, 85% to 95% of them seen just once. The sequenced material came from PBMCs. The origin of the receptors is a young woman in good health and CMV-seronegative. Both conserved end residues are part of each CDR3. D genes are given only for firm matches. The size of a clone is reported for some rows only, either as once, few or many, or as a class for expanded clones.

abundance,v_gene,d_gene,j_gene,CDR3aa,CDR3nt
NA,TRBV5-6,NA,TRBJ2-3,CASSLGSDRTDTQYF,TGTGCCAGCAGCTTGGGTAGCGATAGGACAGATACGCAGTATTTT
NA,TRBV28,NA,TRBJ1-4,CASRNRENDEKLFF,TGTGCCAGCCGAAACAGGGAGAATGATGAAAAACTGTTTTTT
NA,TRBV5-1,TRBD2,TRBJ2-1,CASKNGTSPNEQFF,TGCGCCAGCAAAAATGGGACTAGCCCTAATGAGCAGTTCTTC
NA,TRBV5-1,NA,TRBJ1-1,CASSRDMNTEAFF,TGCGCCAGCAGTCGGGACATGAACACTGAAGCTTTCTTT
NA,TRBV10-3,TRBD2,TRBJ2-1,CAISDLTGHRGGSNEQFF,TGTGCCATCAGTGACCTGACCGGACATCGGGGCGGGAGTAATGAGCAGTTCTTC
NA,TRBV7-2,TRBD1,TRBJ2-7,CASSIDRGGSYEQYF,TGTGCCAGCAGTATCGACAGGGGCGGCTCCTACGAGCAGTACTTC
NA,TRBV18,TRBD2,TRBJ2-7,CASSPPITSGRAYEQYF,TGTGCCAGCTCACCACCGATAACCAGCGGGAGGGCCTACGAGCAGTACTTC
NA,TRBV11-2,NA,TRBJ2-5,CASSLAGSGQETQYF,TGTGCCAGCAGCTTAGCGGGTAGCGGTCAAGAGACCCAGTACTTC
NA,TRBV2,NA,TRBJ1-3,CASSPTFRRGQKRNTIYF,TGTGCCAGCAGCCCGACCTTTAGAAGGGGACAAAAACGAAACACCATATATTTT
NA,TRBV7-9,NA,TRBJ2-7,CASSFESGEQYF,TGTGCCAGCAGTTTTGAAAGCGGCGAGCAGTACTTC
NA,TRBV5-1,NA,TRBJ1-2,CASSSPGRGNYGYTF,TGCGCCAGCAGCTCCCCGGGCAGGGGAAACTATGGCTACACCTTC
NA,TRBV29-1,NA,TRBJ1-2,CSVEGSYGYTF,TGCAGCGTTGAGGGCAGCTATGGCTACACCTTC
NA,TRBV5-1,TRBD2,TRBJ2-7,CASSPGLAGDDYEQYF,TGCGCCAGCAGCCCGGGACTAGCGGGAGACGACTACGAGCAGTACTTC
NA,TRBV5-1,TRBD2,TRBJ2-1,CASSLASLAGGNEQFF,TGCGCCAGCAGCTTGGCTAGCCTAGCGGGAGGCAATGAGCAGTTCTTC
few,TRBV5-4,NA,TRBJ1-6,CASSLGGGYNSPLHF,TGTGCCAGCAGCTTGGGAGGAGGGTATAATTCACCCCTCCACTTT
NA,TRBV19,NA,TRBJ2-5,CATTGLEETQYF,TGTGCCACCACAGGGTTGGAAGAGACCCAGTACTTC
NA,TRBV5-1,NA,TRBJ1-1,CASSALVGFGGGTEAFF,TGCGCCAGCAGCGCCCTAGTTGGGTTCGGGGGAGGAACTGAAGCTTTCTTT
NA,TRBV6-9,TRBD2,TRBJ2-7,CASSYYAGGPREQYF,TGTGCCAGCAGTTATTATGCGGGAGGGCCGAGGGAGCAGTACTTC
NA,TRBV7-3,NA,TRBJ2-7,CASSLRAGREEQYF,TGTGCCAGCAGCTTAAGGGCGGGGCGAGAGGAGCAGTACTTC
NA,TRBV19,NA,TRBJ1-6,CASSTDSFNSPLHF,TGTGCCAGTAGTACGGACAGTTTTAATTCACCCCTCCACTTT
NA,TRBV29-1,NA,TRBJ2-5,CSDRDTRVTQYF,TGCAGCGACCGGGACACTCGCGTGACCCAGTACTTC
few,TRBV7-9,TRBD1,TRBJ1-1,CASSFHRGQGEAFF,TGTGCCAGCAGCTTTCACAGGGGACAGGGTGAAGCTTTCTTT
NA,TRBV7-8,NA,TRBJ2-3,CASTTLRGSTDTQYF,TGTGCCAGCACCACATTGCGGGGTAGCACAGATACGCAGTATTTT
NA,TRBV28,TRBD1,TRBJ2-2,CASSPQGAWTGELFF,TGTGCCAGCAGCCCCCAGGGGGCATGGACCGGGGAGCTGTTTTTT
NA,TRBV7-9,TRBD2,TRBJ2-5,CASSHLPTSVDQETQYF,TGTGCCAGCAGCCATCTTCCGACTAGCGTTGACCAAGAGACCCAGTACTTC
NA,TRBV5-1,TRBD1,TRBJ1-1,CASSLAGQGVTEAFF,TGCGCCAGCAGCTTGGCCGGACAGGGGGTCACTGAAGCTTTCTTT
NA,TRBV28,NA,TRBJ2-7,CASSLLYTGRGLSYEQYF,TGTGCCAGCAGTTTATTGTATACGGGGCGGGGCCTCTCCTACGAGCAGTACTTC
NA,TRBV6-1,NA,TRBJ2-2,CASSEQEYTGELFF,TGTGCCAGCAGTGAACAAGAGTACACCGGGGAGCTGTTTTTT
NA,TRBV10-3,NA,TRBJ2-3,CAITAGSRTDTQYF,TGTGCCATCACTGCTGGCTCCCGCACAGATACGCAGTATTTT
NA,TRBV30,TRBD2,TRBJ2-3,CAWSVSGRAPDTQYF,TGTGCCTGGAGCGTTAGCGGGAGGGCCCCAGATACGCAGTATTTT
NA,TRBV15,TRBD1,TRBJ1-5,CATSRDRPGQGYNQPQHF,TGTGCCACCAGCAGAGATCGTCCGGGACAGGGGTACAATCAGCCCCAGCATTTT
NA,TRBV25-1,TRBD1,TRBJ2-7,CASSGQGQGLYEQYF,TGTGCCAGCAGTGGACAGGGACAGGGGCTCTACGAGCAGTACTTC
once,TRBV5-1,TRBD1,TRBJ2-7,CASSADREYEQYF,TGCGCCAGCAGCGCGGACAGGGAGTACGAGCAGTACTTC